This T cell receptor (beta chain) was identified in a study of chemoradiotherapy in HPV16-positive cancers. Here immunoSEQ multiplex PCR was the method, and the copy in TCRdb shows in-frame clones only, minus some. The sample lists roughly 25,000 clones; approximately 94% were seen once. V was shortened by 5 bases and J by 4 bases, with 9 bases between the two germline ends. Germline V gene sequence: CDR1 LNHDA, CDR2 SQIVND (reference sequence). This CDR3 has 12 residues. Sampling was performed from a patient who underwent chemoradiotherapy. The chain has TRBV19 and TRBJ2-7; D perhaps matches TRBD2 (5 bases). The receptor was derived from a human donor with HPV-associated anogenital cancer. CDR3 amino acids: CASSPRGYEQYF. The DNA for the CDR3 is TGTGCCAGTAGTCCCCGGGGATACGAGCAGTACTTC. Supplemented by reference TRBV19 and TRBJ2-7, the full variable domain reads DGGITQSPKYLFRKEGQNVTLSCEQNLNHDAMYWYRQDPGQGLRLIYYSQIVNDFQKGDIAEGYSVSREKKESFPLTVTSAQKNPTAFYLCASSPRGYEQYFGPGTRLTVT.